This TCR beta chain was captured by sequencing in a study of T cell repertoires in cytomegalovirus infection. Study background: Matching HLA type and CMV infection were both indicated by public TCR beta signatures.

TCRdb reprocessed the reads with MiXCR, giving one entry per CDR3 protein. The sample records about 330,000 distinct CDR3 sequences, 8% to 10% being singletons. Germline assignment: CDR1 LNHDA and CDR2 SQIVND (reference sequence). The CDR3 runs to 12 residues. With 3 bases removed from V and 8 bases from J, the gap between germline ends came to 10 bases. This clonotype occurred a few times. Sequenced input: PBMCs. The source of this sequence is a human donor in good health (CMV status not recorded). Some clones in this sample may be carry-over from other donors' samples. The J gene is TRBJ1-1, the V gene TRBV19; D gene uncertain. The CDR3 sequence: CASSIWAGEAFF. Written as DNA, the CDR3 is TGTGCCAGTAGTATTTGGGCAGGAGAAGCTTTCTTT.